The clone carrying this T cell receptor beta chain was seen a handful of times. Its specificity is unknown. This CDR3 is 13 amino acids long. Germline V gives CDR1 GTSNPN, CDR2 SVGIG (reference sequence). J gave up 6 bases and V 1 base, and 2 bases lay outside the gene matches. These data belong to a study of cytomegalovirus exposure and HLA in healthy donors. Findings of the study overall: In a later analysis, a missense DCLRE1C variant was linked to TCR beta V- and J-gene trimming. In an earlier analysis, about 87% or about 30%: the productive usage of most TCR beta V segments. Information on immune exposure was restricted to one variable (CMV serostatus). It was confirmed in vitro that three of the CMV-associated chains were specific for CMV antigens.

It was with 60 Vbeta and 13 Jbeta primers that the PCR ran. Assay: immunoSEQ multiplex PCR; the TCRdb copy retains only in-frame clones and omits some. The data show 250,000 to 350,000 clones, more than 55% seen once. The gene calls are TRBV30 and TRBJ1-3; 8 bases line up with TRBD1. Sequenced: PBMCs. The sequence was obtained from a female donor in good health and CMV-seronegative. CDR3 bases: TGTGCCTGGAGTGGACAGGGGATAAACACCATATATTTT. Its protein is CAWSGQGINTIYF.